The 11 T cell receptor beta chains below were found in one sample sequenced in a study of T cell repertoires in cytomegalovirus infection. MiXCR, run by TCRdb on the reads, gives a single entry per CDR3 protein. The table includes tens of thousands of distinct CDR3 sequences, around 40% detected once. For these TCRs, the target antigens are not known. Sample: CD8+ T cells from cultured PBMCs, taken from culture after CMV antigen stimulation. The receptors were sampled from a human donor in good health (CMV status not recorded). Some clones in this sample may be carry-over from other donors' samples.

Ten or more counts support this clonotype. The chain employs TRBV7-6 and TRBJ2-1; 9 positions agree with TRBD2. V shed 1 base, J shed 1 base, and the junction held 8 bases outside the gene matches. The CDR3 totals 18 residues. Per the germline V gene, CDR1 is SGHVS and CDR2 is FNYEAQ. The CDR3 loop is CASSLGSSGNPSYNEQFF. The CDR3 DNA is TGTGCCAGCAGCTTAGGGTCTAGCGGGAATCCTTCCTACAATGAGCAGTTCTTC.

The genes are TRBV9 and TRBJ2-7, with a possible D match to TRBD1 (6 bases). Between the trimmed V and J ends, which lost 3 bases and 6 bases, there was a span of 13 bases. CDR3 length equals 13 residues. Germline V lookup: CDR1 SGDLS, CDR2 YYNGEE. CDR3 sequence reads: CASSGPLQGEQYF. CDR3 nucleotides: TGTGCCAGCAGCGGCCCTCTACAGGGCGAGCAGTACTTC.

This clonotype was recorded at least ten times. The V gene is TRBV6-1, the J gene TRBJ1-5; 8 bases map to TRBD1. Germline V gene lookup returns CDR1 MNHNS and CDR2 SASEGT. V dropped 1 base and J dropped 5; count of bases not matched to a gene: 7. CDR3 length: 16 amino acids. CDR3 sequence: CASSEGTGQYDQPQHF. CDR3 in DNA: TGTGCCAGCAGTGAAGGGACAGGGCAATATGATCAGCCCCAGCATTTT.

The chain carries TRBV19 and TRBJ2-3, with 10 bases that match TRBD2. Germline V gene lookup returns CDR1 LNHDA and CDR2 SQIVND (reference sequence). V dropped 3 bases and J dropped 4; count of bases not matched to a gene: 4. This CDR3 is 15 amino acids long. This CDR3 reads CASSITSGTADTQYF. The CDR3 DNA follows: TGTGCCAGTAGTATCACTAGCGGGACCGCAGATACGCAGTATTTT.

The V call is TRBV5-1, the J call TRBJ2-1; 7 bases are shared with TRBD2. Germline CDR1 and CDR2: SGHRS and YFSETQ. V gave up 0 bases and J gave up 4 bases; unmatched junction bases: 4. The CDR3 totals 15 residues. The CDR3 is CASSLGAGVYNEQFF. In nucleotides, the CDR3 is TGCGCCAGCAGCTTGGGGGCGGGAGTTTACAATGAGCAGTTCTTC.

The genes are TRBV6-5 and TRBJ1-2; no definite D call. V gave up 4 bases and J gave up 10 bases, with 13 bases separating them. Germline V gene data show CDR1 as MNHEY and CDR2 as SVGAGI. The CDR3 extends over 12 amino acids. The CDR3: CASSLPDGVYTF. CDR3 in DNA: TGTGCCAGCAGTTTACCGGACGGTGTCTACACCTTC.

The V and J genes are TRBV27 and TRBJ1-1; 8 bases are a match to TRBD1. The V gene's germline CDR1 is MNHEY and CDR2 SMNVEV (reference sequence). V lost 3 bases to trimming and J lost 1 base; unmatched junction nucleotides: 13. CDR3 length: 18 amino acids. CDR3 sequence (DNA): TGTGCCAGCAGTTTCCTGGCCGGGACAGGCTCGGGGAACACTGAAGCTTTCTTT. Its translation is CASSFLAGTGSGNTEAFF.

This chain joins TRBV7-8 and TRBJ1-5; D may be TRBD1 (6 bases). V lost 1 base to trimming and J lost 6 bases, with 10 bases between them. The V gene's germline CDR1 is SGHVS and CDR2 FQNEAQ. The CDR3 totals 14 residues. Here the CDR3 reads CASSLDRVAQPQHF. CDR3 in DNA: TGTGCCAGCAGCTTAGACAGGGTGGCTCAGCCCCAGCATTTT.

This chain uses TRBV4-3 with TRBJ1-1, with D perhaps matching TRBD1 (5 bases). Germline V gives CDR1 LGHNA, CDR2 YSLEER. V lost 4 bases, J lost 0 bases, and 18 bases lay in between. The CDR3 is 17 amino acids. CDR3 sequence reads: CASSRSIVGGMNTEAFF. The CDR3 bases are TGCGCCAGCAGCCGAAGCATTGTTGGGGGGATGAACACTGAAGCTTTCTTT.

This clonotype was counted a few times. This CDR3 is CASSPGLGFAIYEQFF. In DNA form, the CDR3 reads TGTGCCAGCAGCCCGGGACTAGGTTTCGCAATTTATGAGCAGTTCTTC. V usage is TRBV5-6 and J usage is TRBJ2-1; 8 bases map to TRBD2. The CDR3 totals 16 residues. The germline gives CDR1 SGHDT, CDR2 YYEEEE. J lost 8 bases, V lost 4 bases, and 14 bases had no gene match.

The CDR3 bases are TGTGCCAGTAGTATTCAACCCCAGAGGGGGATGAACTATGGCTACACCTTC. Protein: CASSIQPQRGMNYGYTF. The chain combines TRBV19 with TRBJ1-2, with a weak D call TRBD1 (6 bases). Germline lookup yields CDR1 LNHDA and CDR2 SQIVND (reference sequence). V was shortened by 3 bases and J by 2 bases, with 19 bases between the two germline ends. The CDR3 has 17 amino acids.